What follows are 29 T cell receptor beta chains derived from one specimen sequenced in a study of blood T cell repertoires in COVID-19. The protocol was immunoSEQ multiplex PCR, while the TCRdb copy is restricted to in-frame clones and leaves out a portion. Counted here are 310,000 or so clones, around four fifths occurring once; the ten biggest clones make up approximately 1.3%. The sample taken for sequencing was peripheral blood. The receptors stem from a woman in her forties or fifties with acute or convalescent COVID-19.

The genes are TRBV10-3 and TRBJ1-5, with a possible D match to TRBD1 (6 bases). V gave up 0 bases and J gave up 7 bases, with 16 bases separating them. This CDR3 region has 16 residues. Germline V gene sequence: CDR1 ENHRY, CDR2 SYGVKD. For the CDR3, the DNA is TGTGCCATCAGTGAGTCGGTGGGAATTGGACAGCAGCCCCAGCATTTT. Residues: CAISESVGIGQQPQHF.

This chain connects TRBV28 to TRBJ1-4; D uncertain. The CDR3 contains 14 residues. Deletions cut 10 bases from V and 1 base from J, with 13 bases between. The germline CDR1 and CDR2 sequences are MDHEN and SYDVKM. The CDR3 spells CATLDGQTNEKLFF. CDR3 nucleotide sequence: TGTGCCACCTTGGATGGGCAAACTAATGAAAAACTGTTTTTT.

The chain has TRBV2 and TRBJ1-5, with D possibly TRBD1 on 5 matching bases. V shed 7 bases and J shed 5 bases, with 12 bases lying between them. Germline V gene lookup returns CDR1 SNHLY and CDR2 FYNNEI. The CDR3 sequence is 13 residues long. In nucleotides, the CDR3 is TGTGCCAGCACCAGGGAAAAGGATCAGCCCCAGCATTTT. As protein: CASTREKDQPQHF.

There are a few counts of this clone. The V call is TRBV7-8, the J call TRBJ1-4; 9 nucleotides line up with TRBD1. Germline V gives CDR1 SGHVS, CDR2 FQNEAQ. The J segment lost 7 bases and the V segment lost 3 bases, leaving 12 bases of the junction unmatched. The CDR3 has 17 residues. CDR3: CASSFPLSGQGGEKLFF. The CDR3 nucleotides read TGTGCCAGCAGCTTCCCACTCTCGGGACAGGGAGGTGAAAAACTGTTTTTT. Drawing the rest from reference TRBV7-8 and TRBJ1-4, the complete variable domain is GAGVSQSPRYKVAKRGQDVALRCDPISGHVSLFWYQQALGQGPEFLTYFQNEAQLDKSGLPSDRFFAERPEGSVSTLKIQRTQQEDSAVYLCASSFPLSGQGGEKLFFGSGTQLSVL.

The chain employs TRBV10-3 and TRBJ1-2; TRBD1 aligns across 8 bases. Trimming removed 6 bases from V and 8 bases from J; junction bases left unmatched: 8. The length of the CDR3 is 13 residues. CDR1 and CDR2 from the germline V gene are ENHRY and SYGVKD. The CDR3 reads CAISGQGGMGYTF. In DNA form, the CDR3 reads TGTGCCATCAGCGGACAGGGTGGAATGGGCTACACCTTC.

The chain joins TRBV6-2 or TRBV6-3 to TRBJ1-5; TRBD1 is a possible D gene (6 bases). Germline loops: CDR1 MNHEY, CDR2 SVGEGT. With 2 bases removed from V and 5 bases from J, the gap between germline ends came to 16 bases. The length of the CDR3 is 16 residues. CDR3 nucleotide sequence: TGTGCCAGCAGTTACGGGATTCAGGGGCCGTATCAGCCCCAGCATTTT. Translating it yields CASSYGIQGPYQPQHF.

A single count supports this clone. The chain links TRBV12-5 to TRBJ2-2, with TRBD1 identical over 9 bases. The CDR3 spans 16 residues. The J segment lost 6 bases and the V segment lost 2 bases, leaving 7 bases of the junction unmatched. Germline CDR1 reads LGHNT; CDR2 reads FRNRAP. CDR3: CASGLLPGQGPGELFF. CDR3 nucleotide sequence: TGTGCTAGTGGTTTGTTGCCGGGACAGGGCCCCGGGGAGCTGTTTTTT.

The J gene is TRBJ1-4, the V gene TRBV5-1, with 11 nucleotides matching TRBD1. The germline gives CDR1 SGHRS, CDR2 YFSETQ. CDR3 length: 15 residues. V shed 2 bases and J 7 bases; nucleotides not matched to a gene: 4. The CDR3 nucleotides read TGCGCCAGCAGCTTTGAGGGACAGGGGGGTGAAAAACTGTTTTTT. Encoded protein: CASSFEGQGGEKLFF.

The chain has TRBV27 and TRBJ2-4; 9 bases agree with TRBD2. Germline CDR1 is MNHEY and CDR2 is SMNVEV (reference sequence). With V trimmed by 6 bases and J by 2 bases, 5 bases remained unmatched. CDR3 size: 15 residues. This chain's CDR3 is CASRTTSGTKNIQYF. CDR3 DNA: TGTGCCAGCAGGACGACTAGCGGAACCAAAAACATTCAGTACTTC.

The sample holds one count of this clone. The V call is TRBV19, the J call TRBJ1-2; 10 positions match TRBD1. With V trimmed by 7 bases and J by 7 bases, 3 bases remained unmatched. This CDR3 has 12 amino acids. Germline CDR1 is LNHDA and CDR2 is SQIVND (reference sequence). For the CDR3, the DNA is TGTGCCAGTAAAGACAGGGGGCCTGGCTACACCTTC. Protein product: CASKDRGPGYTF.

The chain links TRBV13 to TRBJ2-7; D perhaps matches TRBD2 (6 bases). Germline V gene lookup returns CDR1 PRHDT and CDR2 FYEKMQ (reference sequence). The CDR3 contains 15 residues. Trimming took 0 bases from V and 2 from J, leaving 11 bases between them. CDR3 in DNA: TGTGCCAGCAGCTTAGGGGGGGGTATGACCTACGAGCAGTACGTC. It encodes CASSLGGGMTYEQYV.

V usage is TRBV2 and J usage is TRBJ2-3; TRBD1 agrees at 12 bases. The V segment lost 7 bases and the J segment 8 bases; nucleotides outside the gene matches: 7. Per germline, CDR1 SNHLY and CDR2 FYNNEI. This CDR3 contains 14 residues. CDR3 sequence reads: CASNPGQGAVTQYF. The CDR3 region has the DNA TGTGCCAGCAACCCGGGACAGGGGGCTGTTACGCAGTATTTT.

CDR3 protein: CASSLALRQGRDYGYTF. CDR3 in DNA: TGTGCCAGCAGCTTAGCGCTCCGGCAAGGCAGGGACTATGGCTACACCTTC. The chain recombines TRBV7-2 with TRBJ1-2, with D perhaps matching TRBD1 (5 bases). The ends were cut back, 0 bases at V and 3 bases at J, with 17 bases in the middle. The CDR3 length is 17 residues. Per the germline V gene, CDR1 is SGHTA and CDR2 is FQGNSA.

The chain is built from TRBV24-1 and TRBJ1-2; TRBD1 agrees at 8 bases. This CDR3 has 15 residues. Trimming removed 2 bases from V and 2 bases from J; junction bases left unmatched: 3. Germline CDR1 and CDR2: KGHDR and SFDVKD. The CDR3 DNA follows: TGTGCCACCAGTGATTCCTGGACAGGGAACTATGGCTACACCTTC. Its translation is CATSDSWTGNYGYTF.

In this sample, this clone turned up many times. Other DNA sequences in this sample translate to the same CDR3. The chain recombines TRBV7-9 with TRBJ1-1; D is undetermined. The germline gives CDR1 SEHNR, CDR2 FQNEAQ (reference sequence). The CDR3 covers 13 residues. V shed 5 bases and J shed 0 bases, with 7 bases lying between them. CDR3 in amino acids: CASSLDMNTEAFF. In nucleotides, the CDR3 is TGTGCCAGCAGCCTAGACATGAACACTGAAGCTTTCTTT.

The chain joins TRBV5-1 to TRBJ1-4; TRBD1 might be the D (5 bases). CDR1 SGHRS and CDR2 YFSETQ come from the germline V gene. The CDR3 is 16 residues long. V was trimmed by 2 bases and J by 8 bases, leaving 19 bases between them. The CDR3 sequence is CASSLTTGTGGEKLFF. The CDR3 nucleotides are TGCGCCAGCAGCTTAACCACCGGGACGGGGGGGGAAAAACTGTTTTTT.

The CDR3 DNA is TGCAGCGTTGAAAAAGACAGGGACCTGACCTATGGCTACACCTTC. This gives the protein CSVEKDRDLTYGYTF. This chain uses TRBV29-1 with TRBJ1-2, with TRBD1 matching over 7 bases. The V gene end was trimmed by 2 bases and the J gene end by 4 bases; junction bases not matched to a gene: 10. From germline, CDR1 is SQVTM and CDR2 ANQGSEA. The CDR3 is 15 amino acids.

The rearrangement links TRBV3-1 (or the pseudogene TRBV3-2) to TRBJ1-1; 8 bases fit TRBD1. Germline-derived CDR1 and CDR2 are LGHDT and YNNKEL (reference sequence). This CDR3 contains 14 residues. Trimming took 3 bases from V and 4 from J; bases not matched to a gene: 4. The CDR3 coding sequence is TGTGCCAGCAGCCATCAGACAGGGGTCACTGAAGCTTTCTTT. Encoded protein: CASSHQTGVTEAFF.

In this sample, this clone turned up a few times. This chain connects TRBV5-1 to TRBJ1-1, with 8 nucleotides matching TRBD1. The CDR3 is 16 amino acids. The trim removed 4 bases at V and 0 bases at J, leaving 8 bases unmatched. The germline V gene has CDR1 SGHRS and CDR2 YFSETQ. The CDR3 loop reads CASSLSGTGLNTEAFF. DNA for the CDR3: TGCGCCAGCAGCCTATCCGGGACAGGCTTGAACACTGAAGCTTTCTTT.

This clone was seen only once. This chain connects TRBV5-8 to TRBJ2-7, with D possibly TRBD2 on 5 matching bases. Looked up from germline, CDR1 is SGHTS and CDR2 is YDEGEE. Trimming shortened V by 4 bases and J by 3 bases, and 14 bases separated the two germline ends. There are 14 residues in the CDR3. The chain's CDR3 is CASSRERRHYEQYF. The CDR3 nucleotides read TGTGCCAGCAGCCGGGAAAGGCGCCACTACGAGCAGTACTTC.

This rearrangement joins TRBV30 to TRBJ1-3; 7 bases are shared with TRBD1. Germline values: CDR1 GTSNPN, CDR2 SVGIG (reference sequence). V lost 4 bases, J lost 0 bases, and 6 bases stayed unmatched. This CDR3 region has 15 residues. This CDR3 reads CAWTGTAISGNTIYF. CDR3 in DNA: TGTGCCTGGACCGGGACAGCCATCTCTGGAAACACCATATATTTT.

This clone was picked up a small number of times. The genes are TRBV7-9 and TRBJ2-1, with TRBD2 identical over 8 bases. Germline assignment: CDR1 SEHNR and CDR2 FQNEAQ (reference sequence). The CDR3 has 15 residues. The trim removed 1 base at V and 7 bases at J, leaving 6 bases unmatched. The CDR3 nucleotides are TGTGCCAGCAGCTTAGTAGTTAGCGGGGTTAATGAGCAGTTCTTC. This encodes CASSLVVSGVNEQFF.

The chain links TRBV5-6 to TRBJ2-3, with a weak D call TRBD2 (5 bases). V dropped 0 bases and J dropped 0 bases, with 11 bases sitting between them. CDR3 size: 16 residues. Germline CDR1 reads SGHDT; CDR2 reads YYEEEE. Here the CDR3 DNA reads TGTGCCAGCAGCTTGGGCCTAGCACTCAGCACAGATACGCAGTATTTT. Amino acids: CASSLGLALSTDTQYF.

This clone was picked up a small number of times. This chain connects TRBV4-3 to TRBJ2-7; 10 bases align to TRBD1. The CDR3 totals 16 residues. Trimming at V came to 2 bases and at J to 3 bases, leaving 7 bases not matched to a gene. Germline V gene lookup returns CDR1 LGHNA and CDR2 YSLEER. CDR3 sequence reads: CASSQYYGTGVYEQYF. The DNA for the CDR3 is TGCGCCAGCAGCCAATATTACGGGACAGGGGTCTACGAGCAGTACTTC.

This chain connects TRBV9 to TRBJ1-2; D is unclear. The CDR3 loop spans 15 amino acids. The germline V gene has CDR1 SGDLS and CDR2 YYNGEE. V shed 0 bases and J shed 8 bases, with 17 bases lying between them. CDR3 DNA sequence: TGTGCCAGCAGCGTAGGAAGTGGTATAGCTAAAGGCTACACCTTC. This gives the protein CASSVGSGIAKGYTF.

This clone was detected many times. J is TRBJ2-3 and V is TRBV18; 7 bases match TRBD1. The CDR3 runs to 14 residues. Trimming removed 5 bases from V and 2 bases from J; junction bases left unmatched: 4. CDR1 is KGHSH, CDR2 LQKENI, per germline. The CDR3 DNA follows: TGTGCCAGCTCATACACAGGGGACACAGATACGCAGTATTTT. This translates into CASSYTGDTDTQYF.

The chain combines TRBV18 with TRBJ1-3; the D gene is possibly TRBD1 (5 bases). V shed 4 bases and J shed 0 bases, with 16 bases lying between them. This CDR3 region has 17 residues. CDR1 is KGHSH and CDR2 is LQKENI in the germline V gene. This CDR3 reads CASSRRVTESSGNTIYF. CDR3 DNA: TGTGCCAGCTCACGCAGGGTGACAGAGAGCTCTGGAAACACCATATATTTT.

This clone has a single count. The chain links TRBV4-1 to TRBJ2-1; D possibly corresponds to TRBD2 (5 bases). Trimming shortened V by 4 bases and J by 4 bases, and 20 bases separated the two germline ends. The germline CDR1 and CDR2 sequences are MGHRA and YSYEKL. The CDR3 has 17 residues. The CDR3 nucleotides are TGCGCCAGCAGCCCTACCACGTCAGCGGCCAATTACAATGAGCAGTTCTTC. This codes for CASSPTTSAANYNEQFF.

The chain has TRBV5-4 and TRBJ2-5; 7 nucleotides line up with TRBD2. The trim removed 8 bases at V and 4 bases at J, leaving 5 bases unmatched. This CDR3 contains 12 residues. CDR1 and CDR2 (germline): SGHNT, YYREEE (reference sequence). This chain's CDR3 is CASTSGGETQYF. CDR3 DNA: TGTGCCAGTACCTCGGGGGGAGAGACCCAGTACTTC.